The T cell receptor beta chain described here comes from a study of blood T cell repertoires in COVID-19. For the study at large: Researchers got acute and convalescent COVID-19 samples from the United States, Italy and Spain. Sources were T cells, B-cell-depleted T cells, or PBMCs; the material itself was cDNA or gDNA.

The Seattle site enrolled patients during active infection and followed them longitudinally. The V gene's germline CDR1 is SGHNT and CDR2 YYREEE (reference sequence). This CDR3 has 14 amino acids. Trimming took 5 bases from V and 5 from J, leaving 14 bases between them. The protocol was immunoSEQ multiplex PCR, while the TCRdb copy is restricted to in-frame clones and leaves out a portion. The sample has 150,000 to 250,000 clones, roughly 80% seen once. This clonotype was sampled from a woman aged 35 to 49 with COVID-19, enrolled during active disease. The rearrangement links TRBV5-4 to TRBJ1-5; D call uncertain. Sequences were obtained from peripheral blood. Here the CDR3 reads CASSDGRRDQPQHF. CDR3 DNA sequence: TGTGCCAGCAGTGACGGACGGAGGGATCAGCCCCAGCATTTT.